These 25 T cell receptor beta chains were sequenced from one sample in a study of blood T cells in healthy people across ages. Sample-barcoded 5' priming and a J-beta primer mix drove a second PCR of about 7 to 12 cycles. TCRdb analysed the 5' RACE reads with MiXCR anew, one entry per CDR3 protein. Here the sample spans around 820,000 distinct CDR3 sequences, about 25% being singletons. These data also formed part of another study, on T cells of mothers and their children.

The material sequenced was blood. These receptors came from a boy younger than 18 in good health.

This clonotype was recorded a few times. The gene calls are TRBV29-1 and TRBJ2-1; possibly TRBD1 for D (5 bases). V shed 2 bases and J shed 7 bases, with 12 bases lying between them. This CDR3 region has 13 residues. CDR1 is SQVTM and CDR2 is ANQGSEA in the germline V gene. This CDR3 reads CSVERGVGNEQFF. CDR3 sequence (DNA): TGCAGCGTTGAAAGGGGTGTGGGGAATGAGCAGTTCTTC.

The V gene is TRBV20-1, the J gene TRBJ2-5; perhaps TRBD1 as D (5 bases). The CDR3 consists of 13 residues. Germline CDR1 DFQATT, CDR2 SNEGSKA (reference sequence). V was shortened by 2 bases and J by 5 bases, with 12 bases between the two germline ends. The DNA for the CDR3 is TGCAGTGCTAGACCCTTGGGGCGGGAGACCCAGTACTTC. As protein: CSARPLGRETQYF.

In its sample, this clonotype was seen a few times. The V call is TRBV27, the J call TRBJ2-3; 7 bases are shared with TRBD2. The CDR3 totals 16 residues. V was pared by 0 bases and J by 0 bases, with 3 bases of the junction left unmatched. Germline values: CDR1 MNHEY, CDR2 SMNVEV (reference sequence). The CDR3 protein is CASSLSQAGSTDTQYF. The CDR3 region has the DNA TGTGCCAGCAGTTTATCGCAAGCGGGGAGCACAGATACGCAGTATTTT.

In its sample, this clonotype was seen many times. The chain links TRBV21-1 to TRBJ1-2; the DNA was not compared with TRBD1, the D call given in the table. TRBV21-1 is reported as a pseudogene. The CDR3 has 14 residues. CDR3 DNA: TGTGCCAGCAGCAAAGATTGGGGCGTGGAGGGCTACACCTTC. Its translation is CASSKDWGVEGYTF.

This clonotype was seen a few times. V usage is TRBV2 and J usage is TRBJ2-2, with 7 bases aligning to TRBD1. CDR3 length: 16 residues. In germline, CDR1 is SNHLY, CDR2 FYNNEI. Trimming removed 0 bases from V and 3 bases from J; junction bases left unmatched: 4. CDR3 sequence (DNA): TGTGCCAGCAGTGAAGCTAGGGGGCCATACACCGGGGAGCTGTTTTTT. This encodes CASSEARGPYTGELFF.

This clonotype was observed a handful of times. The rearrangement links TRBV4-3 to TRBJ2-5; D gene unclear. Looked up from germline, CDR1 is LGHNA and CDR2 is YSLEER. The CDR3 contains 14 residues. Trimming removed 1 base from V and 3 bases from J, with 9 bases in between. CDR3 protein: CASSQGRLEETQYF. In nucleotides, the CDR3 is TGCGCCAGCAGCCAAGGACGGCTAGAAGAGACCCAGTACTTC.

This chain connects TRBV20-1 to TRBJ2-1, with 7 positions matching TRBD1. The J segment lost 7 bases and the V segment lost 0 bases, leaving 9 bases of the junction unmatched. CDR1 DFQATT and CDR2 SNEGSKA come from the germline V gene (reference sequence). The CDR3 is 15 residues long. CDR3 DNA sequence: TGCAGTGCTAGAGACCCGAAGGGGGCTTATAATGAGCAGTTCTTC. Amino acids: CSARDPKGAYNEQFF.

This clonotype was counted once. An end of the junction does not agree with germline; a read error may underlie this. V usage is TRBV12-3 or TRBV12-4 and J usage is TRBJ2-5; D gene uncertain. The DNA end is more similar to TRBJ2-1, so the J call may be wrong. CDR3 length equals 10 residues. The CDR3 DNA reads TGTGCCAGCAGTTTAAATGACCAGTTCTTC. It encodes CASSLNDQFF.

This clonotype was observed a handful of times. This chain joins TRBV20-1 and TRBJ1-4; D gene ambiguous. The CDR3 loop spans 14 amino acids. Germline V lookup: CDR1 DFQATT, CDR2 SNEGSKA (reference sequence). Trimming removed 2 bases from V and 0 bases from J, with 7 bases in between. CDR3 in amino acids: CSARPPATNEKLFF. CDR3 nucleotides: TGCAGTGCTAGACCGCCCGCAACTAATGAAAAACTGTTTTTT.

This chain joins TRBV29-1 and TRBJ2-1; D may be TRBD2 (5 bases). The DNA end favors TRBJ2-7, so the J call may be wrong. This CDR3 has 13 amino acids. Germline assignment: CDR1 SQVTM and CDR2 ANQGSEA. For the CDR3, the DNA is TGCAGCGTTGAATTGACTACCAACTACGAGCAGTACTTC. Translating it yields CSVELTTNYEQYF.

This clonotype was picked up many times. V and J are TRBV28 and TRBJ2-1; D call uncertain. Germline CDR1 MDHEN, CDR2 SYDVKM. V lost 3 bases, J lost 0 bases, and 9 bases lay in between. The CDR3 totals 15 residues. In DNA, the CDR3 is TGTGCCAGCAGTTTCCGAATAAACTCCTACAATGAGCAGTTCTTC. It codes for CASSFRINSYNEQFF.

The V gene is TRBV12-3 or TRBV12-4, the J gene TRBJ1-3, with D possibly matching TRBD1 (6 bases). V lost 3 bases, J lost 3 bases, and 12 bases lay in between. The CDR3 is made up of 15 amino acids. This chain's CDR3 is CASSFRGPSGNTIYF. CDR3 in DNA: TGTGCCAGCAGTTTCAGGGGACCAAGTGGAAACACCATATATTTT.

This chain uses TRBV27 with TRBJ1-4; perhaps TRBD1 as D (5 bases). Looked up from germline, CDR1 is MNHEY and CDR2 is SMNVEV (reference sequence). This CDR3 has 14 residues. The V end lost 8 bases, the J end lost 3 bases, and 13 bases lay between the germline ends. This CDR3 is CASGPLTANEKLFF. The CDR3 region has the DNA TGTGCCAGCGGCCCTTTGACAGCTAATGAAAAACTGTTTTTT.

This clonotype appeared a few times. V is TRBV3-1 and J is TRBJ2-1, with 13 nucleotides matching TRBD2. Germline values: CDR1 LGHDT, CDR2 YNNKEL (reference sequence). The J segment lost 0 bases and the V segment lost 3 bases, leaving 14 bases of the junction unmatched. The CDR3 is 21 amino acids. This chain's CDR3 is CASSHQYRTSGGLISYNEQFF. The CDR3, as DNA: TGTGCCAGCAGCCATCAGTACCGGACTAGCGGGGGCCTAATCTCCTACAATGAGCAGTTCTTC.

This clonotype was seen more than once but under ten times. In DNA, the CDR3 is TGTGCCAGCAGCTTACTGGGGACGCGGGAGGGTTACAATGAGCAGTTCTTC. It translates to CASSLLGTREGYNEQFF. The rearrangement uses TRBV7-6 and TRBJ2-1; 9 bases align to TRBD2. Germline trimming cut 2 bases from V and 4 bases from J; bases unmatched to any gene: 9. The CDR3 extends over 17 amino acids. Germline lookup yields CDR1 SGHVS and CDR2 FNYEAQ.

The CDR3 coding sequence is TGCGCCAGCAGCTTGGGAGGCGGCGAAGGGGGCTACGAGCAGTACTTC. Amino acid sequence: CASSLGGGEGGYEQYF. The genes are TRBV5-1 and TRBJ2-7, with a possible D match to TRBD1 (6 bases). The CDR3 consists of 16 residues. The V end was cut by 0 bases, the J end by 3 bases, with 16 bases between. Germline V CDR1 and CDR2: SGHRS, YFSETQ.

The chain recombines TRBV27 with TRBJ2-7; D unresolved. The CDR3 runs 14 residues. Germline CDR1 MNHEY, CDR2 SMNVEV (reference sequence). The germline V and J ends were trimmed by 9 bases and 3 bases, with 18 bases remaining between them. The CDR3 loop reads CARGFGSLYYEQYF. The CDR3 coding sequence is TGTGCCAGAGGTTTCGGAAGCCTTTACTACGAGCAGTACTTC.

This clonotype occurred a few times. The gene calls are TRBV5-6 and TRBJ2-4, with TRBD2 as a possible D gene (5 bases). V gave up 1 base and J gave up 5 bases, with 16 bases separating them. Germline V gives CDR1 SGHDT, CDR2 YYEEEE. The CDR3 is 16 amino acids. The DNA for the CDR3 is TGTGCCAGCAGCTTGCGGGGTCGGGGAGTCCAAAACATTCAGTACTTC. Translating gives CASSLRGRGVQNIQYF.

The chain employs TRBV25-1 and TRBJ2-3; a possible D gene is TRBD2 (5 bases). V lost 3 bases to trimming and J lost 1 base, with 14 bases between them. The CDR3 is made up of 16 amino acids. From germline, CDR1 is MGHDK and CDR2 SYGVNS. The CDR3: CASSDLSGGRTDTQYF. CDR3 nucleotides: TGTGCCAGCAGTGACTTGAGCGGCGGACGCACAGATACGCAGTATTTT.

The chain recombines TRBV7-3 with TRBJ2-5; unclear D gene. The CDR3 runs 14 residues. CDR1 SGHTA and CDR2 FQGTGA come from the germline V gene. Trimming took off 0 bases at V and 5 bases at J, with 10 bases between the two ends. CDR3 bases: TGTGCCAGCAGCTTAACGGGTCGTGTGGAGACCCAGTACTTC. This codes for CASSLTGRVETQYF.

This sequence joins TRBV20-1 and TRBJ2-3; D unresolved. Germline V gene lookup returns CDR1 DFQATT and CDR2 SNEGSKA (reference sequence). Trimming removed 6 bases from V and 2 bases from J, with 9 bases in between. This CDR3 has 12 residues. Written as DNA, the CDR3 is TGCAGTGCACATCGAGCCACAGATACGCAGTATTTT. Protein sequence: CSAHRATDTQYF.

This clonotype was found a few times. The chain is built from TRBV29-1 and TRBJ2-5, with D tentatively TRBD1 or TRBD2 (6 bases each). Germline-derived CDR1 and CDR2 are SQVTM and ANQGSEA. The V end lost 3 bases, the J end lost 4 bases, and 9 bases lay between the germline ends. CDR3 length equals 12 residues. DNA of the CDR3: TGCAGCGTTGACGGGGGCTCAGAGACCCAGTACTTC. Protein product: CSVDGGSETQYF.

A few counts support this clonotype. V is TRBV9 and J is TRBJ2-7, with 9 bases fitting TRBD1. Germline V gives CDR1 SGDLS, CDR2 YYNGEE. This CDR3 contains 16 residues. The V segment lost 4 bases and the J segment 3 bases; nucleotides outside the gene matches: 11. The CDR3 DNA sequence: TGTGCCAGCAGCCCTGCCAGAGGGACAGGGCTCTACGAGCAGTACTTC. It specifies CASSPARGTGLYEQYF.

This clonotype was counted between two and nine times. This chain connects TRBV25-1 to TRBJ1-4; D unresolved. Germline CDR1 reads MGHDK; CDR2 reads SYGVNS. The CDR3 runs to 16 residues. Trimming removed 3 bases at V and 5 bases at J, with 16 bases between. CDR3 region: CASSDYPGRENEKLFF. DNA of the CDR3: TGTGCCAGCAGTGACTATCCCGGACGGGAGAATGAAAAACTGTTTTTT.

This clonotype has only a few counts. CDR3 nucleotides: TGTGCCAGCAGTCCTCTTTTTGAAGCTTTCTTT. It translates to CASSPLFEAFF. The rearrangement links TRBV6-6 to TRBJ1-1; no clear D. The CDR3 has 11 amino acids. Per germline, CDR1 MNHNY and CDR2 SVGAGI (reference sequence). Trimming removed 5 bases from V and 7 bases from J, with 8 bases in between.